This record looks at one T cell receptor beta chain sequence and its context. This entry comes from a study of blood T cell repertoires in COVID-19. About the research overall: T cells, B-cell-depleted T cells, or PBMCs supplied cDNA or gDNA.

In the original analysis: Estimated nucleated cell counts came from reference gene primer amplification. Here immunoSEQ multiplex PCR was the method, and the copy in TCRdb shows in-frame clones only, minus some. V and J calls and clone size come straight from that table; D and trimming were deduced from the DNA. The repertoire includes about 200,000 clones, 80% of them detected once, and around 6% sits in the top ten. The CDR3 runs to 12 residues. The sequence came from a woman in her 70s with acute or convalescent COVID-19. The sample comprised peripheral blood. This chain joins TRBV21-1 and TRBJ2-4; the table's D gene call, TRBD2, was not cross checked with the DNA. TRBV21-1 is listed as a pseudogene. As DNA, the CDR3 is TGTGCCAGCAGCCTAGCCAAAAACATTCAGTACTTC. Translated, it gives CASSLAKNIQYF.